Listed below are T cell receptor beta chains from one sample, sequenced in a study of blood T cell repertoires in COVID-19. TCRdb keeps only in-frame clones here, not all; method: immunoSEQ multiplex PCR. The sample has some 170,000 clones, around 80% seen once. The sample taken for sequencing was PBMCs or T cells enriched from blood (not recorded which). The receptors were gathered from a woman between 45 and 65 years old who had recovered from COVID-19. Each CDR3 is given with its conserved first and last residue. The order of the fields is V gene, CDR3 length, clone size, D gene, J gene, CDR3 DNA, CDR3 protein. A D gene is named only where the DNA matches it firmly. A clone size is listed for some rows: how often the clone was seen (once, few, many), or a class if it is expanded.

V gene: TRBV19; CDR3 length: 15; clone size: .; D gene: .; J gene: TRBJ2-3; CDR3 DNA: TGTGCCAGTAGCAGGGAAGGGGTCCGCACAGATACGCAGTATTTT; CDR3 protein: CASSREGVRTDTQYF
V gene: TRBV2; CDR3 length: 11; clone size: few; D gene: .; J gene: TRBJ1-5; CDR3 DNA: TGTGCCAGTGGGGAGAAACAGCCCCAGCATTTT; CDR3 protein: CASGEKQPQHF
V gene: TRBV10-3; CDR3 length: 16; clone size: few; D gene: TRBD2; J gene: TRBJ2-7; CDR3 DNA: TGTGCCATCAGTGGAACTAGCGGGAGGGTTCGGGGGGAGCAGTACTTC; CDR3 protein: CAISGTSGRVRGEQYF
V gene: TRBV27; CDR3 length: 18; clone size: .; D gene: .; J gene: TRBJ2-1; CDR3 DNA: TGTGCCCCCAAGGGGGATGCGGGGGCTCTTAGCTCCTACAATGAGCAGTTCTTC; CDR3 protein: CAPKGDAGALSSYNEQFF
V gene: TRBV4-1; CDR3 length: 14; clone size: few; D gene: .; J gene: TRBJ2-5; CDR3 DNA: TGCGCCAGCAGCCAAGTTATAGGGGGAGAGACCCAGTACTTC; CDR3 protein: CASSQVIGGETQYF
V gene: TRBV12-3/TRBV12-4; CDR3 length: 13; clone size: .; D gene: .; J gene: TRBJ2-7; CDR3 DNA: TGTGCCAGCAGTTTTAGGGCCGGGGAAACGCAGTACTTC; CDR3 protein: CASSFRAGETQYF
V gene: TRBV10-3; CDR3 length: 17; clone size: .; D gene: .; J gene: TRBJ2-3; CDR3 DNA: TGTGCCGCGGGCGGCGGCAGGGGATTAGAGCACAGGGATACGCAGTATTTT; CDR3 protein: CAAGGGRGLEHRDTQYF
V gene: TRBV2; CDR3 length: 15; clone size: once; D gene: .; J gene: TRBJ1-2; CDR3 DNA: TGTGCCAGCACGACGGGCGAGGTCGGGGGGCGCGGCTACACCTTC; CDR3 protein: CASTTGEVGGRGYTF
V gene: TRBV19; CDR3 length: 15; clone size: .; D gene: .; J gene: TRBJ1-5; CDR3 DNA: TGTGCCAGTAGGGCCCGCGGGGGAAACAATCAGCCCCAGCATTTT; CDR3 protein: CASRARGGNNQPQHF
V gene: TRBV7-9; CDR3 length: 15; clone size: few; D gene: TRBD1; J gene: TRBJ1-3; CDR3 DNA: TGTGCCAGCAGCTTACAGGGGGCCTCTGGAAACACCATATATTTT; CDR3 protein: CASSLQGASGNTIYF
V gene: TRBV6-1; CDR3 length: 16; clone size: .; D gene: TRBD2; J gene: TRBJ2-3; CDR3 DNA: TGTGCCAGCAGTGAAGCGCTAGCGGGAGGGAAAGATACGCAGTATTTT; CDR3 protein: CASSEALAGGKDTQYF
V gene: TRBV7-2; CDR3 length: 18; clone size: .; D gene: TRBD2; J gene: TRBJ2-1; CDR3 DNA: TGTGCCAGCAGCCAATTGACTAGCGGGAGACCCTCCTACAATGAGCAGTTCTTC; CDR3 protein: CASSQLTSGRPSYNEQFF
V gene: TRBV4-1; CDR3 length: 16; clone size: .; D gene: .; J gene: TRBJ1-1; CDR3 DNA: TGCGCCAGCAGCCCAAGAGGGGGAGTAGGGTTGGCTGAAGCTTTCTTT; CDR3 protein: CASSPRGGVGLAEAFF
V gene: TRBV28; CDR3 length: 14; clone size: .; D gene: .; J gene: TRBJ1-2; CDR3 DNA: TGTGCCAGCAGTTTATCCCACAGTAACTATGGCTACACCTTC; CDR3 protein: CASSLSHSNYGYTF
V gene: TRBV27; CDR3 length: 16; clone size: .; D gene: TRBD2; J gene: TRBJ2-5; CDR3 DNA: TGTGCCAGCAGTCTACGGTGGGGGACTAGGGGGGAGACCCAGTACTTC; CDR3 protein: CASSLRWGTRGETQYF
V gene: TRBV3-1/TRBV3-2; CDR3 length: 13; clone size: .; D gene: TRBD1; J gene: TRBJ2-4; CDR3 DNA: TGTGCCAGCAGCCAATCAGGGGGATACATTCAGTACTTC; CDR3 protein: CASSQSGGYIQYF
V gene: TRBV12-3/TRBV12-4; CDR3 length: 12; clone size: .; D gene: .; J gene: TRBJ1-2; CDR3 DNA: TGTGCCAGCCACACGGGGGGGGCTGGCTACACCTTC; CDR3 protein: CASHTGGAGYTF
V gene: TRBV7-2; CDR3 length: 13; clone size: .; D gene: .; J gene: TRBJ1-6; CDR3 DNA: TGTGCCAGCAGCCCCCGTCCCCCTTCACCCCTCCACTTT; CDR3 protein: CASSPRPPSPLHF
V gene: TRBV6-5; CDR3 length: 13; clone size: .; D gene: .; J gene: TRBJ1-3; CDR3 DNA: TGTGCCAGCAGCCCCGGACAGTTTAACACCATATATTTT; CDR3 protein: CASSPGQFNTIYF
V gene: TRBV3-1/TRBV3-2; CDR3 length: 17; clone size: .; D gene: TRBD2; J gene: TRBJ2-1; CDR3 DNA: TGTGCCAGCAGCCCCATTTCTGGAGCGGGAGGCGTAAATGAGCAGTTCTTC; CDR3 protein: CASSPISGAGGVNEQFF
V gene: TRBV10-3; CDR3 length: 13; clone size: .; D gene: .; J gene: TRBJ1-1; CDR3 DNA: TGTGCCATCAGTGCACAGCCGAACACTGAAGCTTTCTTT; CDR3 protein: CAISAQPNTEAFF
V gene: TRBV19; CDR3 length: 14; clone size: .; D gene: .; J gene: TRBJ2-2; CDR3 DNA: TGTGCCAGTAGTACCGACAGAAACACCGGGGAGCTGTTTTTT; CDR3 protein: CASSTDRNTGELFF
V gene: TRBV30; CDR3 length: 13; clone size: .; D gene: TRBD1; J gene: TRBJ1-1; CDR3 DNA: TGTGCCTGGAGTTCGGGCCCACAGGGGCCGCCATTCTTT; CDR3 protein: CAWSSGPQGPPFF
V gene: TRBV7-9; CDR3 length: 14; clone size: .; D gene: .; J gene: TRBJ1-3; CDR3 DNA: TGTGCCAGCAACCAGGGGTTCTCTGGAAACACCATATATTTT; CDR3 protein: CASNQGFSGNTIYF
V gene: TRBV18; CDR3 length: 13; clone size: few; D gene: .; J gene: TRBJ1-5; CDR3 DNA: TGTGCCAGCTCGTCAGGGTCTGATCAGCCCCAGCATTTT; CDR3 protein: CASSSGSDQPQHF
V gene: TRBV10-1; CDR3 length: 16; clone size: .; D gene: TRBD1; J gene: TRBJ2-1; CDR3 DNA: TGCGCCAGCAGTGAGTCCCTCGGACAGGGTCGGGATGAGCAGTTCTTC; CDR3 protein: CASSESLGQGRDEQFF
V gene: TRBV9; CDR3 length: 14; clone size: .; D gene: .; J gene: TRBJ2-3; CDR3 DNA: TGTGCCAGCAGCCCACAGGGTTTTGCAGATACGCAGTATTTT; CDR3 protein: CASSPQGFADTQYF
V gene: TRBV11-1; CDR3 length: 15; clone size: .; D gene: TRBD2; J gene: TRBJ2-1; CDR3 DNA: TGTGCCAGCAGCCTGACTAGCGGGTGGATCAATGAGCAGTTCTTC; CDR3 protein: CASSLTSGWINEQFF
V gene: TRBV28; CDR3 length: 14; clone size: .; D gene: TRBD1; J gene: TRBJ1-1; CDR3 DNA: TGTGCCAGCAGTCCCCCTCCAGGGGGCGGGGAAGCTTTCTTT; CDR3 protein: CASSPPPGGGEAFF
V gene: TRBV7-3; CDR3 length: 19; clone size: .; D gene: TRBD1; J gene: TRBJ2-6; CDR3 DNA: TGTGCCAGCAGCTTAGGATCCGGGACAGGGGTTTCTGGGGCCAACGTCCTGACTTTC; CDR3 protein: CASSLGSGTGVSGANVLTF
V gene: TRBV24-1; CDR3 length: 15; clone size: .; D gene: .; J gene: TRBJ2-1; CDR3 DNA: TGTGCCACCAGTGATTACAGAAACCACTACAATGAGCAGTTCTTC; CDR3 protein: CATSDYRNHYNEQFF
V gene: TRBV5-1; CDR3 length: 14; clone size: .; D gene: TRBD1; J gene: TRBJ2-7; CDR3 DNA: TGCGCCAGCAGTTGGGACAGGGGGCCTTACGAGCAGTACTTC; CDR3 protein: CASSWDRGPYEQYF